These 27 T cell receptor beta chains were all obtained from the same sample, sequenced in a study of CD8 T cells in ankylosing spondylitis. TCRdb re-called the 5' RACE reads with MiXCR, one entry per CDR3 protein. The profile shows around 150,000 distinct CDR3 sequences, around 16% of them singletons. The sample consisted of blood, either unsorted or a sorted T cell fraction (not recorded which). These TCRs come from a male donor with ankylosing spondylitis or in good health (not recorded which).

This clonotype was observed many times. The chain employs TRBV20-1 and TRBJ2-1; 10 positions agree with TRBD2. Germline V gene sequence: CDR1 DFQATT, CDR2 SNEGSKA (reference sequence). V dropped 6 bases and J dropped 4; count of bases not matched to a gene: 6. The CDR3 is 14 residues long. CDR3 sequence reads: CSAPAGGQYNEQFF. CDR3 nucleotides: TGCAGTGCCCCAGCGGGAGGGCAATACAATGAGCAGTTCTTC.

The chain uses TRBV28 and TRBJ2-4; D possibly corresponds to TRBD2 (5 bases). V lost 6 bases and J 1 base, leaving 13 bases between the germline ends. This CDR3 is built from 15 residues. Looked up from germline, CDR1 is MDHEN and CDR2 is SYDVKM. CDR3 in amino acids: CASSSRTAAKNIQYF. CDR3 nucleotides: TGTGCCAGCAGCTCAAGGACTGCCGCCAAAAACATTCAGTACTTC.

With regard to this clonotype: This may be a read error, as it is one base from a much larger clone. CDR3: CASSLVPNEQFF. CDR3 nucleotide sequence: TGCGCCAGCAGCTTGGTTCCAAATGAGCAGTTCTTC. The rearrangement links TRBV5-1 to TRBJ2-1; D is ambiguous. The ends were cut back, 0 bases at V and 7 bases at J, with 5 bases in the middle. Germline CDR1 SGHRS, CDR2 YFSETQ. The CDR3 totals 12 residues. Combining the CDR3 with reference TRBV5-1 and TRBJ2-1 gives the whole variable domain KAGVTQTPRYLIKTRGQQVTLSCSPISGHRSVSWYQQTPGQGLQFLFEYFSETQRNKGNFPGRFSGRQFSNSRSEMNVSTLELGDSALYLCASSLVPNEQFFGPGTRLTVL.

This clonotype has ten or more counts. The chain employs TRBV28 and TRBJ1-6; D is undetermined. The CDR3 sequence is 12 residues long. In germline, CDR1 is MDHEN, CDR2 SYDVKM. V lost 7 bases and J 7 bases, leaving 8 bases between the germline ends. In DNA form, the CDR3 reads TGTGCCAGCAAGAGGCGGAATTCACCCCTCCACTTT. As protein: CASKRRNSPLHF.

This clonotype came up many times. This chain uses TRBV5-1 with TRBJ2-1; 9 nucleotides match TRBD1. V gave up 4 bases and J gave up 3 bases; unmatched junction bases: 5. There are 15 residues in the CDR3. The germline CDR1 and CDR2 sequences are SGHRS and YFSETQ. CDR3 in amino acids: CASSPGTGSYNEQFF. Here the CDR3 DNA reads TGCGCCAGCAGCCCGGGGACAGGGAGCTACAATGAGCAGTTCTTC.

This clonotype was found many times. As DNA, the CDR3 is TGTGCCAGCAGTTACTCGGAAGCCGGGGAGCTGTTTTTT. Translating it yields CASSYSEAGELFF. V usage is TRBV6-2 or TRBV6-3 and J usage is TRBJ2-2, with no clear D. The CDR3 has 13 amino acids. Germline V gene lookup returns CDR1 MNHEY and CDR2 SVGEGT. With 0 bases removed from V and 6 bases from J, the gap between germline ends came to 5 bases.

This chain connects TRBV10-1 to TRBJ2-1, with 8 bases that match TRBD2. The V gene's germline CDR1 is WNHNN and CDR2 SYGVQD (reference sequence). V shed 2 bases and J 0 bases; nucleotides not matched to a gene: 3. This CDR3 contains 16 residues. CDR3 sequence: CASSETGLVSYNEQFF. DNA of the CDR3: TGCGCCAGCAGTGAGACGGGACTAGTCTCCTACAATGAGCAGTTCTTC.

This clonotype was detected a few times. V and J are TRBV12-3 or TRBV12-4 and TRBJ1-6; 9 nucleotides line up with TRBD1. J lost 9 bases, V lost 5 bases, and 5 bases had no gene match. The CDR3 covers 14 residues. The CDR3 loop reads CASSMTGGSSPLHF. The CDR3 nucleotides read TGTGCCAGCAGTATGACAGGGGGATCTTCACCCCTCCACTTT.

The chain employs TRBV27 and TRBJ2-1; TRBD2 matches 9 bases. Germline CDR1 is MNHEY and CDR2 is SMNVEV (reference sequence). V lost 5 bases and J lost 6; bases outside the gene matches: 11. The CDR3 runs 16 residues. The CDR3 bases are TGTGCCAGCAGTCAAGGACTAGCGCGCGGGGCCAATGAGCAGTTCTTC. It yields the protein CASSQGLARGANEQFF.

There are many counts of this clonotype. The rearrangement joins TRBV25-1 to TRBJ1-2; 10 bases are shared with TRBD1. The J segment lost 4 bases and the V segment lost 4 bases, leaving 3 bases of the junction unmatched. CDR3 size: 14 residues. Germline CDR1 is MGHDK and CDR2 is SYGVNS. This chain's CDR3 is CASSGQGAGYGYTF. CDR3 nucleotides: TGTGCCAGCAGTGGACAGGGGGCAGGCTATGGCTACACCTTC.

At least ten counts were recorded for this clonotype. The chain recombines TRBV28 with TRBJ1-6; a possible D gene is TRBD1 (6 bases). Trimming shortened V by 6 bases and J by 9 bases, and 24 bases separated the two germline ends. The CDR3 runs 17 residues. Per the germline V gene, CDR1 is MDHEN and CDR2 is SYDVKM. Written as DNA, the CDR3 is TGTGCCAGCAGCCCCAGTCCCTCACAGGGAGCCTTTTCACCCCTCCACTTT. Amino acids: CASSPSPSQGAFSPLHF.

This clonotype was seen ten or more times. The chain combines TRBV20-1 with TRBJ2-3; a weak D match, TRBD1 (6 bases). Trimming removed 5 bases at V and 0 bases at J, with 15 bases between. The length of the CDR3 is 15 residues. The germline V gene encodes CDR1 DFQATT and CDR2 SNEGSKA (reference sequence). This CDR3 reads CSAARDISSTDTQYF. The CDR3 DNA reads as TGCAGTGCTGCCCGGGACATCTCTAGCACAGATACGCAGTATTTT.

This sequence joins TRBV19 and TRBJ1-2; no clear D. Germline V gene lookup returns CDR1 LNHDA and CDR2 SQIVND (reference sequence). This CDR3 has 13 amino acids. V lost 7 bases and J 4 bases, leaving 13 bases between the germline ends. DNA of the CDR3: TGTGCCAGTACCCCGAGGCGGCGCTATGGCTACACCTTC. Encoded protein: CASTPRRRYGYTF.

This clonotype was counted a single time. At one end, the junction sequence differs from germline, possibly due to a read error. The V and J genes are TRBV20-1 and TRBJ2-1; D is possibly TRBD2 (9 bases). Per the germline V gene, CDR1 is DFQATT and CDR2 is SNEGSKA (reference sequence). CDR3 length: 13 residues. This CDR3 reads CRASGTGLDEQFF. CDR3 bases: TGCAGAGCTAGCGGGACAGGATTAGATGAGCAGTTCTTC.

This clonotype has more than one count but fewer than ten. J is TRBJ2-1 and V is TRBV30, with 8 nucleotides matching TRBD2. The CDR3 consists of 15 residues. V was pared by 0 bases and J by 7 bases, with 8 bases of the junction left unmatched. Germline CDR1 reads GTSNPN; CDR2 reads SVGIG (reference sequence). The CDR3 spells CAWSVLRASGNEQFF. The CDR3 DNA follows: TGTGCCTGGAGTGTACTTCGGGCTAGCGGGAATGAGCAGTTCTTC.

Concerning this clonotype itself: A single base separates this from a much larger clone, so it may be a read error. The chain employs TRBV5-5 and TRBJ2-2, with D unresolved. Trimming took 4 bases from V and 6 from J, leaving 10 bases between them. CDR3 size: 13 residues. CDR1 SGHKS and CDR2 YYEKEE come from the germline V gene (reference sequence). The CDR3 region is CASSTSTSGELFF. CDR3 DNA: TGTGCCAGCAGCACATCAACCTCCGGGGAGCTGTTTTTT.

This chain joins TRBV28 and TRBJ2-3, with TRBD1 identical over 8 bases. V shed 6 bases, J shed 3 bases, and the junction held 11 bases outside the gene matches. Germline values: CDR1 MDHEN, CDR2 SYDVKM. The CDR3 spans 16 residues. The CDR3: CASRSDRGKRTDTQYF. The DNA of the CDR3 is TGTGCCAGCAGGTCCGACAGGGGCAAGAGGACAGATACGCAGTATTTT.

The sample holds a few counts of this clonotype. CDR3 sequence (DNA): TGTGCCAGCAGTTTGGGGACAGGGACGGGGTATGGCTACACCTTC. Translation: CASSLGTGTGYGYTF. The chain employs TRBV28 and TRBJ1-2; 9 bases agree with TRBD1. There are 15 residues in the CDR3. CDR1 MDHEN and CDR2 SYDVKM come from the germline V gene. The V gene end was trimmed by 3 bases and the J gene end by 5 bases; junction bases not matched to a gene: 7.

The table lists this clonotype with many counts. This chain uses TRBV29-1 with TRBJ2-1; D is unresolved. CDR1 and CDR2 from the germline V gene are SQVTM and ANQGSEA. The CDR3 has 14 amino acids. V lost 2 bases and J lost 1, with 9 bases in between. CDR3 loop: CSVEITGSYNEQFF. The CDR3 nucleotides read TGCAGCGTTGAAATCACGGGTTCCTACAATGAGCAGTTCTTC.

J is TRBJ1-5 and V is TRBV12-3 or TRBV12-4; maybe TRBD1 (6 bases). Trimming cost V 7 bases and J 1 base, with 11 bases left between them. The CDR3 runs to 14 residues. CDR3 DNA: TGTGCCAGCACCCCCACAGGGAGCAATCAGCCCCAGCATTTT. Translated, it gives CASTPTGSNQPQHF.

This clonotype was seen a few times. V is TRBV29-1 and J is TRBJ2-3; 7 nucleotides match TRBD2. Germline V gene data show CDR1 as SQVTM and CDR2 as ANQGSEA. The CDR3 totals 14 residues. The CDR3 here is CSARPGGSADTQYF. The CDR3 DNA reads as TGCAGTGCACGACCGGGCGGGAGCGCAGATACGCAGTATTTT.

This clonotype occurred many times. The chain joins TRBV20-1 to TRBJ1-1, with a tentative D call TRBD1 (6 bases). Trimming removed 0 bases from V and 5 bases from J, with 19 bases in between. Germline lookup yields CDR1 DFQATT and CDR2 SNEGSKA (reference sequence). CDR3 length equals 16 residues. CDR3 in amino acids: CSARDGARGWGTEAFF. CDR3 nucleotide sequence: TGCAGTGCTAGAGATGGGGCCAGGGGTTGGGGAACTGAAGCTTTCTTT.

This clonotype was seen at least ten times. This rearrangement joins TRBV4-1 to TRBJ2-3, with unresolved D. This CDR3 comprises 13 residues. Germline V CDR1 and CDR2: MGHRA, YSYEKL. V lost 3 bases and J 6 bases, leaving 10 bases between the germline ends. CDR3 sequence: CASSHISEDTQYF. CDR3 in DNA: TGCGCCAGCAGCCATATCTCAGAGGATACGCAGTATTTT.

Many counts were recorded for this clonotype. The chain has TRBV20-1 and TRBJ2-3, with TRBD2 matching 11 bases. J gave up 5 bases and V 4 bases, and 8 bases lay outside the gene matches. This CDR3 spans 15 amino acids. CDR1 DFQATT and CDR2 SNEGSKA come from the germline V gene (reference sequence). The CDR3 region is CSATRLAGLKDTQYF. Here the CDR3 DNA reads TGCAGTGCTACAAGACTAGCGGGATTGAAAGATACGCAGTATTTT.

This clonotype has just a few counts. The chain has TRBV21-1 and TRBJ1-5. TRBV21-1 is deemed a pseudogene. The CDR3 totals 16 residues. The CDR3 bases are TGTGCCAGCAGCATAACGGTCAGGAATAGCAATCAGCCCCAGCATTTT. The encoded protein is CASSITVRNSNQPQHF.

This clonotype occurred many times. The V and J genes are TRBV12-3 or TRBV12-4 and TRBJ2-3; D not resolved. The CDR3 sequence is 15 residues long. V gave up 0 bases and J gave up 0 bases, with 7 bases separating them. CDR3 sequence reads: CASSLAGRSTDTQYF. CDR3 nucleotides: TGTGCCAGCAGTTTAGCGGGTCGGAGCACAGATACGCAGTATTTT.

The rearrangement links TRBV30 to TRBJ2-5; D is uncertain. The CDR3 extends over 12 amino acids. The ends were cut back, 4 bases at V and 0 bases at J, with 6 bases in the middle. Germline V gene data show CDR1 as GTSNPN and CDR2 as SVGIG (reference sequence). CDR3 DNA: TGTGCCTGGAACGGCTACCAAGAGACCCAGTACTTC. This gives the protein CAWNGYQETQYF.